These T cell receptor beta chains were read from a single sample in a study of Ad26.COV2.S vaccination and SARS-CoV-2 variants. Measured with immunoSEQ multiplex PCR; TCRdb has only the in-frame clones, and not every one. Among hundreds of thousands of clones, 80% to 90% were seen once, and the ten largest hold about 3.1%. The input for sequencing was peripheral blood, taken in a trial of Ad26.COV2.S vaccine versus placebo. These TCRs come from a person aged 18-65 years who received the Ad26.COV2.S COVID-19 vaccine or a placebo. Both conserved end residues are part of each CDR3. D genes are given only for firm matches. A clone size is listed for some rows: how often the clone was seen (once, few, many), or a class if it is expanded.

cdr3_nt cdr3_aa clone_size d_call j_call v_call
TGTGCCAGCAGCCTGCGACTAGCGGGTCAATCCTACAATGAGCAGTTCTTC CASSLRLAGQSYNEQFF . TRBD2 TRBJ2-1 TRBV7-6
TGTGCCAGCAGACGGGACAGGGGAACGAACACTGAAGCTTTCTTT CASRRDRGTNTEAFF . TRBD1 TRBJ1-1 TRBV7-3
TGCAGTGGTGAGGGACAGGGGGATGGCTACACCTTC CSGEGQGDGYTF . TRBD1 TRBJ1-2 TRBV29-1
TGTGCCAGCACAAGGGACAGGGGCGGAGGTCAGCCCCAGCATTTT CASTRDRGGGQPQHF . TRBD1 TRBJ1-5 TRBV6-5
TGTGCCAGTAGTATAGTCGGACTAGCGGGAGGCACAGATACGCAGTATTTT CASSIVGLAGGTDTQYF . TRBD2 TRBJ2-3 TRBV19
TGTGCCAGCAGCAGAGCAGGGGTTGAAGCTTTCTTT CASSRAGVEAFF . . TRBJ1-1 TRBV7-9
TGTGCCAGCAGCTTAATTCCCGGGACAATTACTCAGCAGTACTTC CASSLIPGTITQQYF . . TRBJ2-7 TRBV11-2
TGTGCCAGCAGCGTTCTTACTAGCGGACAGGAGCAGTTCTTC CASSVLTSGQEQFF . TRBD2 TRBJ2-1 TRBV9
TGTGCCAGCAGCCATGGACAGGAAGCTTTCTTT CASSHGQEAFF once . TRBJ1-1 TRBV4-2
TGTGCCAGCAGCTTCAGCGGGGGAAACAATGAGCAGTTCTTC CASSFSGGNNEQFF . TRBD2 TRBJ2-1 TRBV7-9
TGCGCCAGCAGCCAAGATCTAGGCAGGGCCCCATATGGCTACACCTTC CASSQDLGRAPYGYTF few . TRBJ1-2 TRBV4-3
TGCAGCGTTGACGTAGTAGGAGGGTCCACTGAAGCTTTCTTT CSVDVVGGSTEAFF . . TRBJ1-1 TRBV29-1
TGTGCCAGCAGTGAGGGACTAGCGGGGATCCGAGGGGAGACCCAGTACTTC CASSEGLAGIRGETQYF . TRBD2 TRBJ2-5 TRBV6-2/TRBV6-3
TGTGCCAGCAGCTTAGAGTTGGGTCACTCCACTGAAGCTTTCTTT CASSLELGHSTEAFF . . TRBJ1-1 TRBV7-2
TGTGCCAGCAGTTCCACCACGGGCTCTGGGGCCAACGTCCTGACTTTC CASSSTTGSGANVLTF . . TRBJ2-6 TRBV6-5
TGCGCCAGCAGCCGGACTAGCGAGACCATAGCGAACACCGGGGAGCTGTTTTTT CASSRTSETIANTGELFF once TRBD2 TRBJ2-2 TRBV10-2
TGTGCCAGCAGCTACTCGGGACCCAGCTACAATGAGCAGTTCTTC CASSYSGPSYNEQFF . . TRBJ2-1 TRBV7-2
TGTGCCAGCTCACCCCCCCCGAACACCGGGGAGCTGTTTTTT CASSPPPNTGELFF . . TRBJ2-2 TRBV18
TGTGCCAGCAGTTACGAAGCCAGGAGTCTCTATGGCTACACCTTC CASSYEARSLYGYTF few . TRBJ1-2 TRBV6-6
TGCGCCAGCAGGGGGACCTTTACTGGAAACACCATATATTTT CASRGTFTGNTIYF . . TRBJ1-3 TRBV5-1
TGTGCCAGCAGCCCCCAGATGGGTCGGGGGGCGGTCTACAATGAGCAGTTCTTC CASSPQMGRGAVYNEQFF . . TRBJ2-1 TRBV7-3
TGTGCCAGCAGTTACTCCGGGAGGGGAATCACAGATACGCAGTATTTT CASSYSGRGITDTQYF . TRBD2 TRBJ2-3 TRBV6-5
TGTGCCAGCAGTTACTCGTATCAGGGGGGAACCGGGGAGCTGTTTTTT CASSYSYQGGTGELFF . . TRBJ2-2 TRBV6-5
TGTGCCAGCAGCGTATACAGGGTTGCCTACAATGAGCAGTTCTTC CASSVYRVAYNEQFF . . TRBJ2-1 TRBV11-2
TGTGCCAGCAGTTTTACGAAAGGTTTAAGTACTGAAGCTTTCTTT CASSFTKGLSTEAFF . . TRBJ1-1 TRBV27
TGTGCCAGCAGTTTGCTGCCGAACACTGAAGCTTTCTTT CASSLLPNTEAFF . . TRBJ1-1 TRBV12-3/TRBV12-4
TGTGCCTGGAGCGGGAACTGGCACGAGCAGTACTTC CAWSGNWHEQYF . . TRBJ2-7 TRBV30
TGTGCCAGCAGTGAAAGCGGCAGGATAGTTTCACCCCTCCACTTT CASSESGRIVSPLHF . . TRBJ1-6 TRBV2
TGTGCCAGCAGTTTCGGTGGGGACACCGGGGAGCTGTTTTTT CASSFGGDTGELFF . . TRBJ2-2 TRBV27
TGTGCCAGCAGCCCCGGTTCGGGGGGCTGGACTGAAGCTTTCTTT CASSPGSGGWTEAFF . . TRBJ1-1 TRBV7-9
TGTGCCAGCATTCTCACCGGGGAGCTGTTTTTT CASILTGELFF once . TRBJ2-2 TRBV11-2
TGTGCCAGCAGCTCCACCCGGGGAGGCTGGAACACTGAAGCTTTCTTT CASSSTRGGWNTEAFF . . TRBJ1-1 TRBV7-9
TGTGCCAGCTCACCACAACTTACAGGGGGCATCGCCAAAAACATTCAGTACTTC CASSPQLTGGIAKNIQYF . TRBD1 TRBJ2-4 TRBV18
TGCGCCAGCAGACCCCGACAGGGGGCGGTGAACACTGAAGCTTTCTTT CASRPRQGAVNTEAFF . TRBD1 TRBJ1-1 TRBV4-1
TGTGCCAGCAGTGATGAGGCGGAATATAGCAATCAGCCCCAGCATTTT CASSDEAEYSNQPQHF . . TRBJ1-5 TRBV6-1
TGTGCCAGCAGCCTCGACTCGGGGACCGGGGAGCTGTTTTTT CASSLDSGTGELFF . . TRBJ2-2 TRBV4-2
TGTGCCAGCAAGAGACTAGCGGGAGGCACAGATACGCAGTATTTT CASKRLAGGTDTQYF . TRBD2 TRBJ2-3 TRBV6-5
TGCGCCAGCAGCCTAGGGACTAGCGGGAGGGCCTCGGACATTCAGTACTTC CASSLGTSGRASDIQYF . TRBD2 TRBJ2-4 TRBV5-1
TGTGCCAGCAGCCGACTAGTTTCCAATGAGCAGTTCTTC CASSRLVSNEQFF . . TRBJ2-1 TRBV5-8
TGTGCCAGCAGCTTAGCAGGGCACGGGGAGCTGTTTTTT CASSLAGHGELFF . . TRBJ2-2 TRBV7-2
TGTGCCAGCAGCTATTGGCAGGGAAAATACAATGAGCAGTTCTTC CASSYWQGKYNEQFF . . TRBJ2-1 TRBV6-2/TRBV6-3
TGTGCCAGCAGCTTACCCGGTGACAGCCCCGAAGCTTTCTTT CASSLPGDSPEAFF . . TRBJ1-1 TRBV7-9
TGCGCCAGCAGCTTTACGGCAGGGGCGGCCGGGGAGCTGTTTTTT CASSFTAGAAGELFF . . TRBJ2-2 TRBV5-1
TGTGCCAGCAGTGGGGGGCAGCCTGGGGCCAACGTCCTGACTTTC CASSGGQPGANVLTF . . TRBJ2-6 TRBV2
TGTGCCAGCAGTGAATACAGGGAAGAGACCCAGTACTTC CASSEYREETQYF . . TRBJ2-5 TRBV2
TGTGCCAGCAGCTTAGACTTCTCGGACGTGTCGAGGGAAAAACTGTTTTTT CASSLDFSDVSREKLFF . . TRBJ1-4 TRBV11-2
TGTGCCAGCAGCGCCGGGACAGGGAGTGGGGAGACCCAGTACTTC CASSAGTGSGETQYF . TRBD1 TRBJ2-5 TRBV6-5
TGCGCCAGCAGCTTTGGAGGGGCCTATGGCTACACCTTC CASSFGGAYGYTF . . TRBJ1-2 TRBV5-1
TGTGCCAGCAGCCAAGAAGATACGCAGTATTTT CASSQEDTQYF . . TRBJ2-3 TRBV4-2
TGCGCCAGCAGGGAATCGTGGCCTAACACTGAAGCTTTCTTT CASRESWPNTEAFF . . TRBJ1-1 TRBV10-2
TGTGCCAGCAGCCAAGAGCCCCGAGGGGCTACTAGGCGCAATGAGCAGTTCTTC CASSQEPRGATRRNEQFF . . TRBJ2-1 TRBV4-2